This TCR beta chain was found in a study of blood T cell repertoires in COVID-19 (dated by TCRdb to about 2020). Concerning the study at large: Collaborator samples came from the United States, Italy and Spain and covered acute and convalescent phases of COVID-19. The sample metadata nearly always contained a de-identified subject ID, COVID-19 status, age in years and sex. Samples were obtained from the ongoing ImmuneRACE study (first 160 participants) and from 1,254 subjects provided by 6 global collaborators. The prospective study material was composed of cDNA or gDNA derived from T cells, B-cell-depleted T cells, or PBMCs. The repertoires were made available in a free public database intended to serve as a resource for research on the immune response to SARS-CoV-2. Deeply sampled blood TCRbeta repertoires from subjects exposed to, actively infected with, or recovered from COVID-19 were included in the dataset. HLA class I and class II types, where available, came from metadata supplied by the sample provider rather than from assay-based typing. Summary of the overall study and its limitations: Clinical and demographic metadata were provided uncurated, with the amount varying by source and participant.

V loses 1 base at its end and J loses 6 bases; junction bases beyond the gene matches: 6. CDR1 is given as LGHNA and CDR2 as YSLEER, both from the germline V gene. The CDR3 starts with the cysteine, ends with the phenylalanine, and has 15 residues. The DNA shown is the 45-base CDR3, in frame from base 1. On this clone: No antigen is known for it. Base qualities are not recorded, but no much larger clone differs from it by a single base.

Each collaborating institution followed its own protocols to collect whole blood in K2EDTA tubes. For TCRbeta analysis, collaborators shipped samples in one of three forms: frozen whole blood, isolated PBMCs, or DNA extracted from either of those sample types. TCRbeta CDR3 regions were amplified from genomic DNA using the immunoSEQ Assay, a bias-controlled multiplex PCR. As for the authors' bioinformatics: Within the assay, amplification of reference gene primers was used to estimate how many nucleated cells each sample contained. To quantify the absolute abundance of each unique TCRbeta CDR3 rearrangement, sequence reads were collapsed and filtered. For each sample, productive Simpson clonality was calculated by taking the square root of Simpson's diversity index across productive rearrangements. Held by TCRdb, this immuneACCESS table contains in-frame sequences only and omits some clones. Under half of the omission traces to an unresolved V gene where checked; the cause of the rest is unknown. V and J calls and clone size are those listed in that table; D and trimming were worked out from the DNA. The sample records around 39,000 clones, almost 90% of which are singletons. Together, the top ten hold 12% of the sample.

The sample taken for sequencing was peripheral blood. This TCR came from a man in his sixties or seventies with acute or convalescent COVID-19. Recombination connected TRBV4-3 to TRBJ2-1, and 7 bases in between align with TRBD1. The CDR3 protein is CASSQVLGGSNEQFF. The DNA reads TGCGCCAGCAGCCAAGTCCTAGGGGGCTCCAATGAGCAGTTCTTC.